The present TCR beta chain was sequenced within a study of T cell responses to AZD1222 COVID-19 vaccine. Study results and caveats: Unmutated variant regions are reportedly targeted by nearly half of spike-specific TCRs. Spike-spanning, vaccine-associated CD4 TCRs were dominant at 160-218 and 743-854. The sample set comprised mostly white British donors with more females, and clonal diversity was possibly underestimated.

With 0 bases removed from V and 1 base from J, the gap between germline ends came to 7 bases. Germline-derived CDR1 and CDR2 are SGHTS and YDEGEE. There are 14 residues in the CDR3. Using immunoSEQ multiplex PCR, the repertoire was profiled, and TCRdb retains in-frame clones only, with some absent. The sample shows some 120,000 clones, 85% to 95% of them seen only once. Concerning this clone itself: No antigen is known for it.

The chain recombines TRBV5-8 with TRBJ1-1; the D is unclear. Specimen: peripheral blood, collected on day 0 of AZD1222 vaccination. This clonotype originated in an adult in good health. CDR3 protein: CASSLGWANTEAFF. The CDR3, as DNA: TGTGCCAGCAGCTTGGGTTGGGCGAACACTGAAGCTTTCTTT.